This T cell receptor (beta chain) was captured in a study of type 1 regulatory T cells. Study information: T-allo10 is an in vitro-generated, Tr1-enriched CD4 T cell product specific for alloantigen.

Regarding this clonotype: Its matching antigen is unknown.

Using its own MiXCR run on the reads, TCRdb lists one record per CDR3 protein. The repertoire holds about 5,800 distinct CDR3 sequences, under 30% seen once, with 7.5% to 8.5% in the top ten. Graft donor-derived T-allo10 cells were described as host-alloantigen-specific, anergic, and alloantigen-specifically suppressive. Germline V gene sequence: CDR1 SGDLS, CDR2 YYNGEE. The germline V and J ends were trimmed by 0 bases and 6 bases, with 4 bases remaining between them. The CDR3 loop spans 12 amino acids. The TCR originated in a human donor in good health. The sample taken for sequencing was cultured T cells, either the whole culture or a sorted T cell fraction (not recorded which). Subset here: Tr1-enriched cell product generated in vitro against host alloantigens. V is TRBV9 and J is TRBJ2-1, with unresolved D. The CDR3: CASSVDFNEQFF. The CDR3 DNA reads TGTGCCAGCAGCGTAGACTTCAATGAGCAGTTCTTC.